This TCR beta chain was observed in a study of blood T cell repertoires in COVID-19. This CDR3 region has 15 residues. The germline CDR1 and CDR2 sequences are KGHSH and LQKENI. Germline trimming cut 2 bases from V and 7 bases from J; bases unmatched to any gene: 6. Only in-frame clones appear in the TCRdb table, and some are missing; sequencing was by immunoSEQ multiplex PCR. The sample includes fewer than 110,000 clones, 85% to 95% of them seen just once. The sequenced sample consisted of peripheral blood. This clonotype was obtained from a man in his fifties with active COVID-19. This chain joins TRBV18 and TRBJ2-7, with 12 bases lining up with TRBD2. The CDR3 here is CASSPVGLAGSEQYF. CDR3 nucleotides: TGTGCCAGCTCACCAGTCGGACTAGCGGGAAGTGAGCAGTACTTC.